This TCR beta chain was sequenced during a study of blood T cell repertoires in COVID-19. The overall study: Researchers got acute and convalescent COVID-19 samples from the United States, Italy and Spain. In each case, the material was cDNA or gDNA derived from T cells, B-cell-depleted T cells, or PBMCs.

Authors' analysis steps: By means of reference gene primer amplification, nucleated cell counts were estimated. Profiled with immunoSEQ multiplex PCR; TCRdb holds only in-frame clones, not every one. Clonal size and the V and J genes are those of that table, whereas D and trimming came from the DNA. The sample contains about 120,000 clones, over 65% of which appear only once. The CDR3 is 13 amino acids. Between the trimmed V and J ends, which lost 5 bases and 1 base, there was a span of 9 bases. From germline, CDR1 is SEHNR and CDR2 FQNEAQ (reference sequence). The receptor comes from a human donor with acute or convalescent COVID-19. The donor label of this sample is uncertain. The sample comprised peripheral blood. The V and J genes are TRBV7-9 and TRBJ2-7, with D possibly being TRBD1 (5 bases). The CDR3 nucleotides are TGTGCCAGCAGCCTCGACAGTTCCTACGAGCAGTACGTC. As protein: CASSLDSSYEQYV.